The text below deals with one TCR beta chain. Its target antigen remains unknown. Base qualities are not recorded, but no much larger clone differs from it by a single base. Genomic DNA was isolated from the sorted cells so that the TCRbeta CDR3 region could be sequenced. The immunoSEQ Assay was used for sequencing of TCRbeta CDR3 regions. TCRdb limited this immuneACCESS table to in-frame rearrangements with V and J called. A share of clones is missing; checked studies link under half to unresolved V genes, and the rest is unexplained. Present in this sample are some 77,000 clones, about 86% of which were seen just once. The top ten clones comprise 2.5% to 3.5% of the sample. Patients with autoimmune disease history or receiving systemic immunosuppression were excluded from the trial. Peripheral blood for TCR sequencing was collected from all dose cohorts at baseline, on cycle 4 day 1, and on cycle 7 day 1. Samples came from an open-label, multicenter, first-in-human phase I dose-escalation trial of ivuxolimab. Adults with locally advanced or metastatic melanoma, renal cell, hepatocellular, or head and neck squamous cell carcinoma were enrolled in the trial. Before TCR sequencing, CD4+ T cells and CD8+ T cells from peripheral blood were sorted into separate populations.

The data are from a study of OX40 agonist ivuxolimab in advanced cancers. Describing the broader study: Ivuxolimab, which targeted the costimulatory receptor OX40 (CD134), was an agonistic, fully human IgG2 monoclonal antibody. Three dose-escalation patients achieved partial responses, one with hepatocellular carcinoma and two with cutaneous melanoma. In the dose-escalation cohort, 75% to 85% of patients were male, and the mean age was 60 years with a range of roughly 20 to 80. Patients were allowed to have had prior anti-PD-1, anti-PD-L1 or anti-CTLA-4 therapy, and approximately 40% of the dose-escalation patients had previously received checkpoint inhibitors. Intravenous ivuxolimab was administered to patients every 2 weeks at six dose levels: 0.01, 0.1, 0.3, 1.5, 3 and 10 mg/kg. Peripheral TCRbeta sequencing aimed to test whether ivuxolimab altered TCR sequence diversity and caused clonal T-cell expansion. Of the 50 to 55 dose-escalation patients, hepatocellular carcinoma was present in around 20, melanoma in roughly 15, renal cell carcinoma in 9 and head and neck cancer in 9. The monotherapy dose-escalation portion (N of about 50 patients) of the phase I ivuxolimab trial is reported in the paper. Paper-wide results and their limitations: At doses of 0.1 to 3.0 mg/kg, clonal expansion of both CD4+ and CD8+ T cells in blood was seen between baseline and week 6. The antigen specificity of the peripheral T cells that underwent clonal expansion was not determined. Partial responders in the 0.1-3.0 mg/kg groups had among the lowest normalized peripheral clonal expansion, especially among CD8+ T cells. Low levels of normalized T-cell clonal expansion were also shown by some nonresponding patients. After ivuxolimab, CD8+ T cells had more expanded clones than CD4+ T cells on average.

V lost 4 bases and J lost 5 bases, and the count of bases not matched to a germline gene is 9. From the cysteine through the phenylalanine, the CDR3 covers 15 amino acids. Only the CDR3 portion is preserved as DNA: 45 bases, with reading frame beginning at the first base. CDR1 and CDR2 (SGHRS, YFSETQ) derive from the germline V gene. Sequences were derived from CD4+ or CD8+ T cells sorted from blood, sampled in a trial of the OX40 agonist ivuxolimab. The receptor chain draws on TRBV5-1 and TRBJ1-5; 7 central nucleotides agree with TRBD1. This receptor was obtained from an adult with an advanced solid tumor such as melanoma, head and neck, liver or kidney cancer. The DNA sequence is TGCGCCAGCAGCCCCACTGGACAGGCCCATCAGCCCCAGCATTTT. It is translated as CASSPTGQAHQPQHF.